Below, 5 T cell receptor beta chains from the same sample are listed, as sequenced in a study of cytomegalovirus exposure and HLA in healthy donors (dated by TCRdb to 2016 to 2017). Library preparation employed the immunoSEQ multiplex PCR assay. For the multiplex PCR, a mixture combining 60 forward primers for TCR Vbeta segments and 13 reverse primers for TCR Jbeta segments was used. Held by TCRdb, this immuneACCESS table contains in-frame sequences only and omits some clones. Under half of the omission traces to an unresolved V gene where checked; the cause of the rest is unknown. The sample table records over 110,000 clones. Approximately 1% of the sample is in the top ten clones. Sample: PBMCs. Receptor source: a male donor in good health and CMV-seronegative.

The V and J genes are TRBV28 and TRBJ2-1, with D uncertain. In germline, CDR1 is MDHEN, CDR2 SYDVKM. The CDR3 runs 13 residues. V shed 8 bases and J shed 0 bases, with 8 bases lying between them. DNA for the CDR3: TGTGCCAGCGAGGATTTCTCCTACAATGAGCAGTTCTTC. Its translation is CASEDFSYNEQFF.

This chain connects TRBV19 to TRBJ1-5; perhaps TRBD1 as D (5 bases). CDR1 and CDR2 (germline): LNHDA, SQIVND (reference sequence). The V end lost 1 base, the J end lost 1 base, and 5 bases lay between the germline ends. CDR3 length equals 14 residues. The CDR3 reads CASSIGTSNQPQHF. CDR3 DNA sequence: TGTGCCAGTAGTATAGGGACAAGCAATCAGCCCCAGCATTTT.

The rearrangement joins TRBV19 to TRBJ1-2; 9 nucleotides align to TRBD1. Trimming cost V 6 bases and J 4 bases; bases outside gene matches: 0. Germline V gene sequence: CDR1 LNHDA, CDR2 SQIVND (reference sequence). CDR3 length: 12 amino acids. The CDR3 sequence is CASRGQGYGYTF. CDR3 nucleotides: TGTGCCAGTAGGGGACAGGGCTATGGCTACACCTTC.

This chain joins TRBV18 and TRBJ2-3; D may be TRBD1 (8 bases). V was trimmed by 3 bases and J by 5 bases, leaving 12 bases between them. Germline assignment: CDR1 KGHSH and CDR2 LQKENI. The CDR3 sequence is 14 residues long. This CDR3 is CASSPTGGEDTQYF. The CDR3 nucleotides read TGTGCCAGCTCACCCACAGGGGGGGAAGATACGCAGTATTTT.

This rearrangement joins TRBV6-5 to TRBJ2-7; 11 bases agree with TRBD2. There are 15 residues in the CDR3. Trimming cost V 6 bases and J 4 bases; bases outside gene matches: 8. CDR1 and CDR2 (germline): MNHEY, SVGAGI. The CDR3 here is CASSHPLAGEYEQYF. Here the CDR3 DNA reads TGTGCCAGCAGCCACCCACTAGCGGGGGAGTACGAGCAGTACTTC.